The entry below describes one TCR beta chain. These data originate in a study of blood T cell repertoires in COVID-19. The method was immunoSEQ multiplex PCR; TCRdb's version includes in-frame clones alone and lacks a portion of them. Counted here are over 250,000 clones, around 87% occurring once; the ten biggest clones make up over 2%. This CDR3 region has 11 residues. Germline CDR1 is SEHNR and CDR2 is FQNEAQ (reference sequence). The source is a woman aged 18-29 years who had recovered from COVID-19. The sequencing sample was made of PBMCs or T cells enriched from blood (not recorded which). The rearrangement links TRBV7-9 to TRBJ1-1, with D unclear. The CDR3 is CAGEVRTEAFF. The DNA for the CDR3 is TGTGCAGGAGAAGTTCGCACTGAAGCTTTCTTT.